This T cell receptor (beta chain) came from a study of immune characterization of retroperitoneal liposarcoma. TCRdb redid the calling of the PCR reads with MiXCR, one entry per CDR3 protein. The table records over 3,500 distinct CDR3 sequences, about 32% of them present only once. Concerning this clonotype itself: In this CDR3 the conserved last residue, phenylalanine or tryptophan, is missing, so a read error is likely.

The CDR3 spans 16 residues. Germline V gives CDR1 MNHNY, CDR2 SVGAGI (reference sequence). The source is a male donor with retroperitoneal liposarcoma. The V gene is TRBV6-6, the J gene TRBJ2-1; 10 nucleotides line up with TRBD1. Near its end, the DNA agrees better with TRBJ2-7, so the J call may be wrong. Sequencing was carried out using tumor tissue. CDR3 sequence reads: CASRATGGQSYNEQYC. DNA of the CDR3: TGTGCCAGCAGGGCGACAGGGGGCCAAAGTTACAATGAGCAGTACTGC.